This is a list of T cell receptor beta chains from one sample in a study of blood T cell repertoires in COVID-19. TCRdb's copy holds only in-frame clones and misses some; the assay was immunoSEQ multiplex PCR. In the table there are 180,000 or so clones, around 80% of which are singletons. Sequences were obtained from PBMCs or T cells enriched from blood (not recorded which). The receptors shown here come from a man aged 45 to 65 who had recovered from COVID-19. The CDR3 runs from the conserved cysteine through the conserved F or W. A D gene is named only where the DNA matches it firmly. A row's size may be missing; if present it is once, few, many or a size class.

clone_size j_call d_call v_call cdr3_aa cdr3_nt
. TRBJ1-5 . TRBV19 CASNGPGESQPQHF TGTGCCAGTAACGGGCCGGGGGAGAGTCAGCCCCAGCATTTT
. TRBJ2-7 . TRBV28 CASREGPSTYEQYF TGTGCCAGCAGGGAGGGGCCTTCTACCTACGAGCAGTACTTC
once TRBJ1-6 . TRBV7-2 CASSLSNSPLHF TGTGCCAGCAGCTTGAGTAATTCACCCCTCCACTTT
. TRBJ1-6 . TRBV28 CASTAGGLNSEPLHF TGTGCCAGCACTGCGGGGGGGCTGAATTCAGAACCCCTCCACTTT
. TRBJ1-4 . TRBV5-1 CASSLGQGLEKLFF TGCGCCAGCAGCTTGGGCCAGGGTTTGGAAAAACTGTTTTTT
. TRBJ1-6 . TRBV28 CASSLEVRNSPLHF TGTGCCAGCAGTTTGGAGGTTAGGAATTCACCCCTCCACTTT
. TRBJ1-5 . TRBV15 CATSRSQGLSNQPQHF TGTGCCACCAGCAGATCCCAGGGCCTTAGCAATCAGCCCCAGCATTTT
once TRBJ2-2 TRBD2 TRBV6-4 CASSETSGSTGELFF TGTGCCAGCAGTGAGACTAGCGGGAGCACCGGGGAGCTGTTTTTT
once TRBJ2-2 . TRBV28 CASSHDRGASTTGELFF TGTGCCAGCAGCCATGATAGGGGCGCCTCCACCACCGGGGAGCTGTTTTTT
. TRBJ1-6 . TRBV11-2 CASSLDRWGGSPLHF TGTGCCAGCAGCTTAGATAGGTGGGGGGGTTCACCCCTCCACTTT
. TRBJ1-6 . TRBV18 CASSTTVQQGGSSYNSPLHF TGTGCCAGCTCAACGACCGTACAACAGGGAGGGAGCTCCTATAATTCACCCCTCCACTTT
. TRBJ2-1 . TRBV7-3 CASSSLSGGQGNEQFF TGTGCCAGCAGCTCCCTTTCGGGGGGCCAGGGCAATGAGCAGTTCTTC
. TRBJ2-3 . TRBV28 CASSLAGSTDTQYF TGTGCCAGCAGTTTGGCGGGGAGCACAGATACGCAGTATTTT
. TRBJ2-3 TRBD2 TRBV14 CASSQLAGASSTDTQYF TGTGCCAGCAGCCAACTAGCGGGGGCCTCTAGCACAGATACGCAGTATTTT
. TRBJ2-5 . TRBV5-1 CASSLGLGRETQYF TGCGCCAGCAGCTTGGGTTTGGGGAGAGAGACCCAGTACTTC
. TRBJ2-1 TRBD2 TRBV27 CASRRTSGGYNEQFF TGTGCCAGCCGTCGGACTAGCGGGGGATACAATGAGCAGTTCTTC
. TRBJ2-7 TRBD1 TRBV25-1 CASSEGWTGLSFRTYF TGTGCCAGCAGTGAAGGTTGGACAGGGCTTTCTTTTCGGACGTACTTC
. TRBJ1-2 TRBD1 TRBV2 CASSLRQGDAYTF TGTGCCAGCAGTCTCAGACAGGGGGATGCCTACACCTTC
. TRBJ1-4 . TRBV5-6 CASSLSGIVGSDNEKLFF TGTGCCAGCAGCTTGAGCGGGATTGTAGGGTCGGATAATGAAAAACTGTTTTTT
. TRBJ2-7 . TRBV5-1 CASSLGTVSYEQYF TGCGCCAGCAGCTTGGGGACAGTCTCCTACGAGCAGTACTTC
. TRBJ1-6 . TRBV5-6 CASSLASSYNSPLHF TGTGCCAGCAGCTTGGCGAGCTCCTATAATTCACCCCTCCACTTT
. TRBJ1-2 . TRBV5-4 CASSLGGRSSYGYTF TGTGCCAGCAGCTTGGGGGGCAGGTCGTCGTATGGCTACACCTTC
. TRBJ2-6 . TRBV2 CASSVLTGANVLTF TGTGCCAGCAGTGTACTAACCGGGGCCAACGTCCTGACTTTC
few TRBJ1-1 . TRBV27 CASSSDWNTEAFF TGTGCCAGCAGCTCTGACTGGAACACTGAAGCTTTCTTT
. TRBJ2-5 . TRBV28 CASSLPGETQYF TGTGCCAGCAGTTTACCGGGTGAGACCCAGTACTTC
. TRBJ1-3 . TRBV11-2 CASSSFWDTSGNTIYF TGTGCCAGCAGCAGTTTTTGGGACACCTCCGGAAACACCATATATTTT
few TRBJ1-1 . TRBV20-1 CSAFSTEAFF TGCAGTGCTTTCTCGACTGAAGCTTTCTTT
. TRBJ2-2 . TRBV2 CASSETGAITGELFF TGTGCCAGCAGTGAAACGGGAGCTATCACCGGGGAGCTGTTTTTT
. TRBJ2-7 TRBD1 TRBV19 CASSIGYRGEQYF TGTGCCAGTAGTATAGGATACAGGGGCGAGCAGTACTTC
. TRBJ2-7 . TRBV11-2 CASSFRLGGGGYEQYF TGTGCCAGCAGCTTTCGCCTAGGTGGGGGAGGCTACGAGCAGTACTTC
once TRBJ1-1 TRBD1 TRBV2 CASSYGTANTEAFF TGTGCCAGCAGCTACGGGACAGCGAACACTGAAGCTTTCTTT
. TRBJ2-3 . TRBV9 CASSVEGQNRGLYF TGTGCCAGCAGCGTAGAAGGACAGAACAGAGGGCTGTATTTT
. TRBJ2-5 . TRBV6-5 CASSPTGRETQYF TGTGCCAGCAGTCCGACAGGCAGAGAGACCCAGTACTTC
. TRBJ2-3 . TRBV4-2 CASSQENSPRTDTQYF TGTGCCAGCAGCCAAGAGAACTCCCCTCGGACAGATACGCAGTATTTT
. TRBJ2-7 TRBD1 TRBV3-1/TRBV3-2 CASSRRDSSYEQYF TGTGCCAGCAGCCGCCGGGACAGCTCCTACGAGCAGTACTTC
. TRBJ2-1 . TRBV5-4 CASSRPGGSYNEQFF TGTGCCAGCAGCCGTCCAGGAGGGTCCTACAATGAGCAGTTCTTC
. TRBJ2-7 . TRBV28 CASSSADRPYEQYF TGTGCCAGCAGTTCCGCGGACAGACCCTACGAGCAGTACTTC
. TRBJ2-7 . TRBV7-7 CASSQDLSYEQYF TGTGCCAGCAGCCAGGACTTGTCCTACGAGCAGTACTTC
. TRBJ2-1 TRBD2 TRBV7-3 CASSLSGRGDNEQFF TGTGCCAGCAGCTTAAGCGGGAGGGGCGACAATGAGCAGTTCTTC
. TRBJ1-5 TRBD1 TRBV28 CASRRQGGGQPQHF TGTGCCAGCAGACGACAGGGGGGAGGTCAGCCCCAGCATTTT
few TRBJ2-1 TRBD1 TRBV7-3 CASSRDSYEQFF TGTGCCAGCAGCCGGGACAGTTATGAGCAGTTCTTC
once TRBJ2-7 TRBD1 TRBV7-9 CASSTLDRDEQYF TGTGCCAGCAGCACATTAGACAGGGACGAGCAGTACTTC
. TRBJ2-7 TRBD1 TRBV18 CASSPRDRRYEQYF TGTGCCAGCTCACCACGGGACAGACGCTACGAGCAGTACTTC
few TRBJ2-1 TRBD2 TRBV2 CASSEQGGGSYNEQFF TGTGCCAGCAGTGAACAGGGCGGGGGCTCCTACAATGAGCAGTTCTTC
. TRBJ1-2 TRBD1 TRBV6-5 CATRISGQPYGYTF TGTGCCACCCGGATATCGGGACAGCCGTATGGCTACACCTTC
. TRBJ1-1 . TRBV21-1 CASTRDTEAFF TGTGCCAGTACTCGGGACACTGAAGCTTTCTTT
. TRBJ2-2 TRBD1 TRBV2 CASSEVQGAGGELFF TGTGCCAGCAGTGAAGTACAGGGGGCGGGCGGGGAGCTGTTTTTT
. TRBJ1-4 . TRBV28 CASSYPTWTTNEKLFF TGTGCCAGCAGTTACCCGACATGGACAACTAATGAAAAACTGTTTTTT
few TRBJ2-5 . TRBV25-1 CAVQVPYQETQYF TGTGCCGTACAGGTCCCGTACCAAGAGACCCAGTACTTC
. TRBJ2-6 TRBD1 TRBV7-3 CASSLSPGQGIAGANVLTF TGTGCCAGCAGCTTAAGCCCGGGACAGGGGATAGCTGGGGCCAACGTCCTGACTTTC
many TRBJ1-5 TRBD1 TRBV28 CASSSPSRDRGLYQPQHF TGTGCCAGCAGTTCCCCTTCCCGGGACAGGGGGCTTTATCAGCCCCAGCATTTT
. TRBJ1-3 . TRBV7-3 CASSLSPGGGVAGNTIYF TGTGCCAGCAGCTTATCCCCTGGAGGGGGGGTAGCTGGAAACACCATATATTTT
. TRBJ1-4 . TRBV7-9 CASSLLAGAMGEKLFF TGTGCCAGCAGCTTACTGGCGGGGGCGATGGGCGAAAAACTGTTTTTT